The sequence of this T cell receptor (beta chain) was determined in a study of cytomegalovirus exposure and HLA in healthy donors. Study outcomes and limitations: The authors later linked a missense DCLRE1C variant to TCR beta V- and J-gene trimming.

In its sample, this clone was seen a few times. Its specificity is not known. PCR involved 60 Vbeta and 13 Jbeta primers. Method: immunoSEQ multiplex PCR; TCRdb's copy keeps in-frame clones and lacks some. The sample yields 150,000 to 200,000 clones, around 87% seen once. The CDR3 runs 17 residues. Trimming pared 0 bases from V and 0 bases from J, leaving 12 bases between. CDR1 and CDR2 from the germline V gene are LGHNA and YSLEER. This clonotype originated in a woman between 18 and 29 years old in good health and CMV-seronegative. The sequencing input was PBMCs. V is TRBV4-3 and J is TRBJ2-1; a possible D gene is TRBD1 (6 bases). The CDR3 region has the DNA TGCGCCAGCAGCCAAGATTGGACAGCGGACTCCTACAATGAGCAGTTCTTC. It codes for CASSQDWTADSYNEQFF.